The T cell receptor (beta chain) described here comes from a study of blood T cell repertoires in COVID-19. Looking at the study overall: Sample material is recorded as cDNA or gDNA derived from T cells, B-cell-depleted T cells, or PBMCs.

Using immunoSEQ multiplex PCR, the repertoire was profiled, and TCRdb retains in-frame clones only, with some absent. Of around 140,000 clones listed, 80% to 90% are singletons. Per the germline V gene, CDR1 is SNHLY and CDR2 is FYNNEI. V lost 10 bases and J lost 7, with 8 bases in between. The CDR3 sequence is 10 residues long. Material for sequencing was peripheral blood. This TCR came from a man in his sixties with COVID-19, enrolled during active disease. The rearrangement joins TRBV2 to TRBJ2-1; maybe TRBD1 (6 bases). The CDR3 is CAKGVNEQFF. The CDR3 DNA sequence: TGTGCCAAGGGGGTAAATGAGCAGTTCTTC.